This TCR beta chain comes out of a study of beta chain bispecific antibodies for T cell cancers. Whole-study results and caveats: Anti-TRBV12 exposure, compared with anti-CD19, reduced the TRBV12-3 proportion of TRBV signal by about 99%. The leukemia cells, rather than normal T cells, gave most of the targeted TRBV signal.

Deletions cut 3 bases from V and 2 bases from J, with 8 bases between. From germline, CDR1 is MNHEY and CDR2 SMNVEV (reference sequence). The CDR3 has 13 residues. TCRdb reprocessed the 5' RACE reads via MiXCR and lists one record per CDR3 protein. Of about 20,000 distinct CDR3 sequences in the sample, about 2% were seen once. Blood mononuclear cells were expanded for two to three days using either OKT3 anti-CD3 antibody or CD3/CD28 beads. This clonotype was seen a few times. The antigen remains undetermined. The receptor's source is a human donor in good health. Some clones in this sample may be carry-over from other donors' samples. The chain combines TRBV27 with TRBJ2-7; D gene unclear. The sequencing here drew on healthy donor T cells cultured with leukemia cells, taken from a culture containing a bispecific antibody targeting TCR Vbeta12. The CDR3 coding sequence is TGTGCCAGCAGTTTCGGACCGGCCTACGAGCAGTACTTC. It translates to CASSFGPAYEQYF.